This T cell receptor beta chain was sequenced in a study of neurological immune-mediated disorders. Points from the study as a whole: The absence of shared CDR3 amino acid sequences among expanded clones across subjects suggests private repertoires in all groups.

TCRdb itself ran the 5' RACE reads through MiXCR, one entry per CDR3 protein. In the table there are approximately 21,000 distinct CDR3 sequences, around 6.2% of which are singletons. Trimming stripped 6 bases from V and 0 bases from J, with 20 bases between. The CDR3 contains 16 residues. Germline assignment: CDR1 DFQATT and CDR2 SNEGSKA (reference sequence). The table lists this clonotype with many counts. Its antigen is unidentified. The sample comprised CD8+ T cells from blood. The genes are TRBV20-1 and TRBJ2-5, with TRBD2 as a possible D gene (6 bases). This sequence was found in a man aged 18 to 30 in good health. The chain's CDR3 is CSAPPGAGSYQETQYF. The CDR3 DNA reads as TGCAGTGCGCCACCCGGGGCGGGGAGCTACCAAGAGACCCAGTACTTC.